This TCR beta chain came from a study of blood T cell repertoires in COVID-19. As originally analysed: From reference gene primer amplification, estimates of nucleated cell counts were derived. The protocol was immunoSEQ multiplex PCR, while the TCRdb copy is restricted to in-frame clones and leaves out a portion. That table supplies the V and J calls and clone size; D and trimming were determined from the DNA. The repertoire holds 200,000 to 300,000 clones, with 65% to 90% as singletons. This sequence originates from a woman between 50 and 59 years old with acute COVID-19. Sequencing was carried out using PBMCs or T cells enriched from blood (not recorded which).

CDR3 sequence reads: CASSLGGREASYEQYF. Written as DNA, the CDR3 is TGTGCCAGCAGCTTGGGGGGCAGGGAGGCTTCCTACGAGCAGTACTTC. The rearrangement joins TRBV5-4 to TRBJ2-7; TRBD2 might be the D (6 bases). Germline V gene data show CDR1 as SGHNT and CDR2 as YYREEE (reference sequence). The CDR3 is 16 residues long. Deletions cut 0 bases from V and 1 base from J, with 14 bases between.